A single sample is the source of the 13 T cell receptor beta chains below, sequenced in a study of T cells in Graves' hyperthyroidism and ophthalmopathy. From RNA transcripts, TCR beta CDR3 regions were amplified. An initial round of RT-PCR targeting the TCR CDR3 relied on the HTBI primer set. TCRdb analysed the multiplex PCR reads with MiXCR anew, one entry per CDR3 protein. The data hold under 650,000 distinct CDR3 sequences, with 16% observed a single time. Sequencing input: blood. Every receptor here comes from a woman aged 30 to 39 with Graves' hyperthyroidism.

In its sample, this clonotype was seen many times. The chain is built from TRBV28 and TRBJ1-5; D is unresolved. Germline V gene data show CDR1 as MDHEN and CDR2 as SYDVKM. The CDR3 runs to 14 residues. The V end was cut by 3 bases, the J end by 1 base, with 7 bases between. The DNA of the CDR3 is TGTGCCAGCAGTTTTACGGAGAGCAATCAGCCCCAGCATTTT. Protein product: CASSFTESNQPQHF.

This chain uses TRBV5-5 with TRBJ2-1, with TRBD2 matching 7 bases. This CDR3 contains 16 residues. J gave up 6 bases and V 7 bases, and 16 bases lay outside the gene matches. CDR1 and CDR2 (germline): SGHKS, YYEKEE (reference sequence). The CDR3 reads CASGVAGVIAGNEQFF. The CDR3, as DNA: TGTGCCAGCGGGGTTGCGGGAGTAATCGCCGGCAATGAGCAGTTCTTC.

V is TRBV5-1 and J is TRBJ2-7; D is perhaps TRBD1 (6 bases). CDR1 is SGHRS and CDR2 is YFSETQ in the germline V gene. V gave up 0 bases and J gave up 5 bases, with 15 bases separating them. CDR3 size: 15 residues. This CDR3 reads CASSLVPDRPHEQYF. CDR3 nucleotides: TGCGCCAGCAGCTTGGTCCCCGACAGGCCGCACGAGCAGTACTTC. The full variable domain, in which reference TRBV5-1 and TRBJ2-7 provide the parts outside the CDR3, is KAGVTQTPRYLIKTRGQQVTLSCSPISGHRSVSWYQQTPGQGLQFLFEYFSETQRNKGNFPGRFSGRQFSNSRSEMNVSTLELGDSALYLCASSLVPDRPHEQYFGPGTRLTVT.

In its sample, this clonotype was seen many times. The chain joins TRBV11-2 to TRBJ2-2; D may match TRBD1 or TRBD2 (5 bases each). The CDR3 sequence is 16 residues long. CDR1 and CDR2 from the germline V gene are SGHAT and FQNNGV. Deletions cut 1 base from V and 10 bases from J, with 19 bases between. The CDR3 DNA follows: TGTGCCAGCAGCTTAGGAGGGACCATTACCGGTGCGGAGCTGTTTTTT. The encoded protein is CASSLGGTITGAELFF.

The CDR3 region has the DNA TGTGCCAGTACCCTCTACAATGAGCAGTTCTTC. Its protein product is CASTLYNEQFF. The rearrangement uses TRBV19 and TRBJ2-1; no firm D call. CDR1 is LNHDA, CDR2 SQIVND, per germline (reference sequence). Deletions cut 7 bases from V and 3 bases from J, with 4 bases between. CDR3 length: 11 amino acids.

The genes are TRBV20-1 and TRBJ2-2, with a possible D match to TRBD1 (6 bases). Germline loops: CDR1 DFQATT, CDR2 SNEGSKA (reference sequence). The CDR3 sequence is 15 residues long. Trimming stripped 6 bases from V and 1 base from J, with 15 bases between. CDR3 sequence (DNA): TGCAGTGCGATACCGATACAGGGGAACACCGGGGAGCTGTTTTTT. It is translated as CSAIPIQGNTGELFF.

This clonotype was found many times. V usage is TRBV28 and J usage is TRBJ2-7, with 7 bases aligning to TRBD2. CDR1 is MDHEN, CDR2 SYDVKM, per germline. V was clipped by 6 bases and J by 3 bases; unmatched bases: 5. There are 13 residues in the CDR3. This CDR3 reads CASRDLADYEQYF. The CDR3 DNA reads TGTGCCAGCAGGGATCTAGCGGACTACGAGCAGTACTTC. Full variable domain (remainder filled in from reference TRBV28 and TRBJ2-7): DVKVTQSSRYLVKRTGEKVFLECVQDMDHENMFWYRQDPGLGLRLIYFSYDVKMKEKGDIPEGYSVSREKKERFSLILESASTNQTSMYLCASRDLADYEQYFGPGTRLTVT.

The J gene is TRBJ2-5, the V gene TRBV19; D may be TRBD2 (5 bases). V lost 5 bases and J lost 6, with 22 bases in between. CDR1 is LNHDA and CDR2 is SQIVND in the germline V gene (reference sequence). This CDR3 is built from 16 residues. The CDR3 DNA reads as TGTGCCAGTAGTTTCGGGGTTGGAGGTGGGGTGAAGACCCAGTACTTC. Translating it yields CASSFGVGGGVKTQYF.

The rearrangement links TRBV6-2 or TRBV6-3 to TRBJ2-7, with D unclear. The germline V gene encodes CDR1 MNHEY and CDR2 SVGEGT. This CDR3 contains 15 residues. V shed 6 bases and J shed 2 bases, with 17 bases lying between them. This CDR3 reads CASRTTSHSTYEQYF. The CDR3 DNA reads TGTGCCAGCAGAACGACATCCCATAGTACCTACGAGCAGTACTTC.

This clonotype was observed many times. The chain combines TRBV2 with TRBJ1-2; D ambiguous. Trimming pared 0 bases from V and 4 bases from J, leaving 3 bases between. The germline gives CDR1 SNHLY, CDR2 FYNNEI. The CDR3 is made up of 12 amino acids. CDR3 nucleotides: TGTGCCAGCAGTGAAGCCTCCTATGGCTACACCTTC. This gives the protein CASSEASYGYTF.

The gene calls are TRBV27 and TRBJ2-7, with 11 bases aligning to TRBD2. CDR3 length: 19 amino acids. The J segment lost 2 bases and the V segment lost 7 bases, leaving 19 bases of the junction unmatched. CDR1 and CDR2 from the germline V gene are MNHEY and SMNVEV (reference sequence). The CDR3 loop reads CASTSPAGTSGSSTYEQYF. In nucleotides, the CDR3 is TGTGCCAGCACCTCCCCCGCGGGAACTAGCGGGAGTAGTACCTACGAGCAGTACTTC.

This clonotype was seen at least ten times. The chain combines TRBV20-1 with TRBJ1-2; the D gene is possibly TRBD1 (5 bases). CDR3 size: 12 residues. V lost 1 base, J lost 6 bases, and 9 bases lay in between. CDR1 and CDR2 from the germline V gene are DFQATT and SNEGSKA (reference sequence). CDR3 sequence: CSARVREHGYTF. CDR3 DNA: TGCAGTGCTAGAGTCAGGGAGCATGGCTACACCTTC.

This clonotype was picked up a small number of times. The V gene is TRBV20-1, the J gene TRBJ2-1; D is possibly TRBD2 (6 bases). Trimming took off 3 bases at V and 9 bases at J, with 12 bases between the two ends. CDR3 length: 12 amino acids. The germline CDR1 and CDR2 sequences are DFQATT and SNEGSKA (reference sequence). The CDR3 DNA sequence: TGCAGTGCTAGGTCTAGCGTTGGTGAGCAGTTCTTC. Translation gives CSARSSVGEQFF.